The 6 T cell receptor beta chains below come from one sample, sequenced in a study of identical twins. Via MiXCR, TCRdb re-called the 5' RACE reads, giving one row per CDR3 protein. The sample holds about 530,000 distinct CDR3 sequences, around 22% seen once. The sample was also reused in another study, on yellow fever vaccine responses in identical twins.

Sequencing was performed on CD4+ T cells sorted from blood. The source is a woman aged 18-29 years in good health.

The chain employs TRBV9 and TRBJ2-7; D is perhaps TRBD1 or TRBD2 (5 bases each). Trimming pared 0 bases from V and 2 bases from J, leaving 12 bases between. Germline CDR1 is SGDLS and CDR2 is YYNGEE. This CDR3 region has 15 residues. The CDR3 nucleotides are TGTGCCAGCAGCGTAGCTGGGACCGCCACCTACGAGCAGTACTTC. As protein: CASSVAGTATYEQYF.

The chain uses TRBV20-1 and TRBJ1-1; unclear D gene. The CDR3 totals 14 residues. CDR1 is DFQATT and CDR2 is SNEGSKA in the germline V gene (reference sequence). V was cut by 5 bases and J by 1 base, with 14 bases left in between. CDR3 protein: CSAGSRLSNTEAFF. In DNA, the CDR3 is TGCAGTGCTGGGTCCCGTCTGTCGAACACTGAAGCTTTCTTT.

J is TRBJ2-3 and V is TRBV20-1, with D possibly being TRBD1 (5 bases). Trimming took off 4 bases at V and 2 bases at J, with 10 bases between the two ends. This CDR3 is built from 13 residues. The germline CDR1 and CDR2 sequences are DFQATT and SNEGSKA (reference sequence). CDR3 in amino acids: CSAKKGSTDTQYF. The CDR3 DNA sequence: TGCAGTGCTAAAAAGGGGTCCACAGATACGCAGTATTTT.

The V gene is TRBV5-6, the J gene TRBJ2-7; 7 nucleotides align to TRBD1. The junction had 8 bases not matched to a gene; V was cut back by 3 bases and J by 5 bases. Germline CDR1 and CDR2: SGHDT and YYEEEE. The length of the CDR3 is 14 residues. The CDR3 sequence: CASSYYDRVHEQYV. The CDR3 DNA reads as TGTGCCAGCAGCTACTATGACAGGGTCCACGAGCAGTACGTC.

This clonotype was counted between two and nine times. The chain recombines TRBV24-1 with TRBJ2-1; 10 bases match TRBD1. Looked up from germline, CDR1 is KGHDR and CDR2 is SFDVKD. V dropped 6 bases and J dropped 4; count of bases not matched to a gene: 5. The CDR3 contains 15 residues. The CDR3 is CATSTGTGAYNEQFF. As DNA, the CDR3 is TGTGCCACCAGTACCGGGACAGGGGCGTACAATGAGCAGTTCTTC.

The V gene is TRBV28, the J gene TRBJ2-5, with 7 positions matching TRBD2. J gave up 2 bases and V 5 bases, and 8 bases lay outside the gene matches. The CDR3 has 15 amino acids. Germline V CDR1 and CDR2: MDHEN, SYDVKM. The CDR3 bases are TGTGCCAGCAGTGCCTCAGGAGCGGGGCAAGAGACCCAGTACTTC. Translated, it gives CASSASGAGQETQYF.